The next 21 T cell receptor beta chains were all read from a single sample in a study of cytomegalovirus exposure and HLA in healthy donors. A multiplex PCR was run with 60 Vbeta primers and 13 Jbeta primers. Profiling relied on immunoSEQ multiplex PCR, and the TCRdb table lists in-frame clones only, not all of them. The sample lists 100,000 to 150,000 clones; roughly three quarters were seen once. Sequencing was carried out using PBMCs. These receptors all stem from a male donor in good health and CMV-seronegative.

V is TRBV5-1 and J is TRBJ2-3, with 8 bases matching TRBD2. V lost 5 bases and J lost 2; bases outside the gene matches: 10. Germline loops: CDR1 SGHRS, CDR2 YFSETQ. The CDR3 sequence is 16 residues long. The CDR3 reads CASRLRGGGNTDTQYF. CDR3 coding DNA: TGCGCCAGCAGGCTCCGAGGCGGGGGGAACACAGATACGCAGTATTTT.

CDR3 nucleotide sequence: TGTGCCAGCAGTGGAAGACAGGGGAATCAGCCCCAGCATTTT. It specifies CASSGRQGNQPQHF. This chain links TRBV6-5 with TRBJ1-5, with TRBD1 identical over 8 bases. The ends lost 5 bases at V and 4 bases at J; junction bases unmatched: 4. This CDR3 region has 14 residues. CDR1 and CDR2 from the germline V gene are MNHEY and SVGAGI.

This clone was detected only a few times. V is TRBV7-9 and J is TRBJ1-1; a possible D gene is TRBD1 (5 bases). Deletions cut 1 base from V and 11 bases from J, with 11 bases between. Germline V gene sequence: CDR1 SEHNR, CDR2 FQNEAQ (reference sequence). The CDR3 spans 12 residues. CDR3 protein: CASSLGNRPAFF. The DNA of the CDR3 is TGTGCCAGCAGCTTAGGGAACAGGCCGGCTTTCTTT.

This chain uses TRBV4-3 with TRBJ1-4, with 9 nucleotides matching TRBD1. CDR1 and CDR2 (germline): LGHNA, YSLEER. V lost 0 bases to trimming and J lost 10 bases; unmatched junction nucleotides: 6. CDR3 length equals 15 residues. The CDR3: CASSQDWDREVKLFF. CDR3 in DNA: TGCGCCAGCAGCCAAGACTGGGACAGGGAGGTAAAACTGTTTTTT.

DNA for the CDR3: TGTGCCAGCAGCTTGGAAGGGGGCGGGCAGCCCCAGCATTTT. As protein: CASSLEGGGQPQHF. The chain links TRBV5-6 to TRBJ1-5; 7 positions agree with TRBD1. Germline V gene data show CDR1 as SGHDT and CDR2 as YYEEEE. V lost 0 bases to trimming and J lost 7 bases; unmatched junction nucleotides: 4. The CDR3 spans 14 residues.

This rearrangement joins TRBV7-9 to TRBJ1-5, with D hard to call. Trimming stripped 0 bases from V and 9 bases from J, with 12 bases between. The CDR3 loop spans 14 amino acids. Germline CDR1 is SEHNR and CDR2 is FQNEAQ (reference sequence). CDR3 protein: CASSLASGVVPQHF. The CDR3 DNA reads as TGTGCCAGCAGCTTAGCGTCCGGGGTCGTGCCCCAGCATTTT.

The rearrangement uses TRBV18 and TRBJ2-3, with D possibly TRBD2 on 5 matching bases. CDR3 size: 15 residues. V dropped 9 bases and J dropped 2 bases, with 18 bases sitting between them. Germline assignment: CDR1 KGHSH and CDR2 LQKENI. This CDR3 is CASAFGSGNTDTQYF. The DNA for the CDR3 is TGTGCCAGTGCCTTTGGAAGCGGAAACACAGATACGCAGTATTTT.

The chain employs TRBV19 and TRBJ2-7, with D tentatively TRBD1 (5 bases). The CDR3 has 14 residues. Per germline, CDR1 LNHDA and CDR2 SQIVND (reference sequence). Trimming removed 5 bases from V and 3 bases from J, with 14 bases in between. DNA of the CDR3: TGTGCCAGTAGTCTTGGACACATGGGCTACGAGCAGTACTTC. The encoded protein is CASSLGHMGYEQYF.

This clone was recorded only once. J is TRBJ1-3 and V is TRBV27; D is ambiguous. V dropped 9 bases and J dropped 0 bases, with 12 bases sitting between them. Germline lookup yields CDR1 MNHEY and CDR2 SMNVEV (reference sequence). The CDR3 has 14 amino acids. The CDR3 DNA is TGTGCCAGTTCCGGACTGCTCTCTGGAAACACCATATATTTT. Translated: CASSGLLSGNTIYF.

The chain carries TRBV12-5 and TRBJ1-5, with TRBD1 matching over 7 bases. CDR1 and CDR2 (germline): LGHNT, FRNRAP. V lost 6 bases, J lost 2 bases, and 7 bases stayed unmatched. This CDR3 spans 15 amino acids. The CDR3 DNA reads TGTGCTAGTGGCCCGACAGGGTTTCGCAATCAGCCCCAGCATTTT. Translated, it gives CASGPTGFRNQPQHF.

This clone has just a few counts. The chain combines TRBV10-3 with TRBJ2-7, with 14 bases matching TRBD2. This CDR3 has 17 residues. V was clipped by 5 bases and J by 0 bases; unmatched bases: 6. Germline CDR1 reads ENHRY; CDR2 reads SYGVKD. The CDR3 spells CAISPGTSGGSSYEQYF. The CDR3 DNA reads TGTGCCATCAGTCCAGGGACTAGCGGGGGTAGCTCCTACGAGCAGTACTTC.

V and J are TRBV12-5 and TRBJ2-1, with D uncertain. With 1 base removed from V and 3 bases from J, the gap between germline ends came to 10 bases. The CDR3 is 15 residues long. Germline loops: CDR1 LGHNT, CDR2 FRNRAP. CDR3 nucleotides: TGTGCTAGTGGTTTGGCGCGGTCCTACTACAATGAGCAGTTCTTC. This encodes CASGLARSYYNEQFF.

The rearrangement links TRBV5-6 to TRBJ1-2; D gene unclear. The CDR3 runs 13 residues. With 2 bases removed from V and 2 bases from J, the gap between germline ends came to 7 bases. The V gene's germline CDR1 is SGHDT and CDR2 YYEEEE. CDR3: CASSFGRNYGYTF. CDR3 bases: TGTGCCAGCAGCTTTGGCAGGAACTATGGCTACACCTTC.

The genes are TRBV7-8 and TRBJ2-7; possible D gene TRBD2, 6 bases. The V gene's germline CDR1 is SGHVS and CDR2 FQNEAQ. With 3 bases removed from V and 0 bases from J, the gap between germline ends came to 9 bases. This CDR3 has 14 amino acids. CDR3 DNA: TGTGCCAGCAGCTTTCGGGGGACCTCCTACGAGCAGTACTTC. It translates to CASSFRGTSYEQYF.

The chain recombines TRBV9 with TRBJ1-5; 11 bases agree with TRBD1. Germline V gene lookup returns CDR1 SGDLS and CDR2 YYNGEE. J was trimmed by 5 bases and V by 3 bases; bases with no gene match: 4. The CDR3 extends over 15 amino acids. The CDR3 loop is CASSEGDRGDQPQHF. The CDR3 nucleotides are TGTGCCAGCAGCGAGGGGGACAGGGGGGATCAGCCCCAGCATTTT.

This clone was counted a single time. The chain couples TRBV19 to TRBJ2-1, with 12 bases identical to TRBD2. The V and J ends lost 3 bases and 8 bases, in that order; junction bases with no gene match: 5. The germline V gene encodes CDR1 LNHDA and CDR2 SQIVND (reference sequence). The CDR3 is made up of 15 amino acids. CDR3 region: CASSIMRLAGDEQFF. In DNA form, the CDR3 reads TGTGCCAGTAGTATTATGAGACTAGCGGGGGATGAGCAGTTCTTC. Combining the CDR3 with reference TRBV19 and TRBJ2-1 gives the whole variable domain DGGITQSPKYLFRKEGQNVTLSCEQNLNHDAMYWYRQDPGQGLRLIYYSQIVNDFQKGDIAEGYSVSREKKESFPLTVTSAQKNPTAFYLCASSIMRLAGDEQFFGPGTRLTVL.

The chain has TRBV18 and TRBJ1-5; no firm D call. The CDR3 extends over 13 amino acids. Trimming stripped 2 bases from V and 6 bases from J, with 8 bases between. From germline, CDR1 is KGHSH and CDR2 LQKENI. The CDR3 protein is CASSPASGQPQHF. In nucleotides, the CDR3 is TGTGCCAGCTCACCAGCATCGGGTCAGCCCCAGCATTTT. Supplemented by reference TRBV18 and TRBJ1-5, the full variable domain reads NAGVMQNPRHLVRRRGQEARLRCSPMKGHSHVYWYRQLPEEGLKFMVYLQKENIIDESGMPKERFSAEFPKEGPSILRIQQVVRGDSAAYFCASSPASGQPQHFGDGTRLSIL.

Turning to this clone: Other DNA sequences in this specimen translate into the identical CDR3. This chain connects TRBV5-1 to TRBJ2-5, with 9 positions matching TRBD1. The junction had 4 bases not matched to a gene; V was cut back by 0 bases and J by 4 bases. CDR1 is SGHRS, CDR2 YFSETQ, per germline. The CDR3 consists of 15 residues. CDR3 loop: CASSLAGGQGETQYF. The CDR3 DNA sequence: TGCGCCAGCAGCTTGGCCGGGGGACAGGGAGAGACCCAGTACTTC. The whole variable domain, filled in from reference TRBV5-1 and TRBJ2-5, reads KAGVTQTPRYLIKTRGQQVTLSCSPISGHRSVSWYQQTPGQGLQFLFEYFSETQRNKGNFPGRFSGRQFSNSRSEMNVSTLELGDSALYLCASSLAGGQGETQYFGPGTRLLVL.

This chain connects TRBV10-1 to TRBJ2-3; a weak D match, TRBD2 (6 bases). The CDR3 length is 15 residues. Trimming removed 7 bases at V and 1 base at J, with 15 bases between. CDR1 and CDR2 from the germline V gene are WNHNN and SYGVQD (reference sequence). The CDR3 DNA follows: TGCGCCAGCACCCCCGGGACTGCCGGCACAGATACGCAGTATTTT. Translating it yields CASTPGTAGTDTQYF.

This chain links TRBV6-5 with TRBJ2-3; possibly TRBD2 for D (5 bases). The germline gives CDR1 MNHEY, CDR2 SVGAGI. The CDR3 covers 13 residues. V was pared by 6 bases and J by 1 base, with 8 bases between. In nucleotides, the CDR3 is TGTGCCAGCAGAGGACTTGGCACAGATACGCAGTATTTT. Translating gives CASRGLGTDTQYF.

The gene calls are TRBV7-2 and TRBJ2-5; D unclear. The V gene's germline CDR1 is SGHTA and CDR2 FQGNSA. CDR3 size: 11 residues. V was clipped by 4 bases and J by 7 bases, with 7 bases between them. The CDR3 sequence is CASSSRGTQYF. In nucleotides, the CDR3 is TGTGCCAGCAGCTCGAGAGGGACCCAGTACTTC.